The clone carrying this TCR beta chain was found a few times. Its antigen is currently unknown. CD45RO/CCR7/CD25/CD127/CD95/CD27 sorting isolated CD4+ naive, central memory, regulatory and stem cell-like memory cells. V trimming: 0 bases; J trimming: 8 bases; junction bases outside the gene matches: 6. Germline V gene sequence: CDR1 SGHTA, CDR2 FQGNSA. This CDR3 contains 14 residues. As every portion of the isolated RNA was reverse transcribed, the sequencing read expressed TCRB transcripts. Sequencing of naive, central memory and regulatory T cell samples gave an average of about 3.9 million reads. Assay used: immunoSEQ multiplex PCR; TCRdb lists only in-frame clones, some missing. The sample has roughly 180,000 clones, around 8% seen once. The data originate from a study of beta chain features in type 1 diabetes. Broader study findings: PCR could preferentially amplify shorter templates, alike in patients and controls. Shorter TCRB CDR3s, moderately but significantly so, were found in Type 1 diabetes patients in all four CD4+ subsets.

Sequences were obtained from central memory CD4+ T cells from blood. This chain uses TRBV7-2 with TRBJ1-1; 7 positions match TRBD1. The source is a woman aged 40-49 years with type 1 diabetes. The CDR3: CASSLAGRGREAFF. The CDR3, as DNA: TGTGCCAGCAGCTTAGCGGGAAGGGGGCGGGAAGCTTTCTTT.